In its sample, the clone carrying this TCR beta chain was seen many times. This sample was taken from a study of regulatory T cells in long-lasting Graves disease. V lost 3 bases and J 3 bases, leaving 12 bases between the germline ends. In germline, CDR1 is MDHEN, CDR2 SYDVKM. The CDR3 is 14 amino acids. Construction of the TCR beta libraries employed iRepertoire HTBI primers in conjunction with Arm-PCR of CDR3 regions. From the multiplex PCR reads, TCRdb called clonotypes with MiXCR, one entry per CDR3 protein. The sample lists hundreds of thousands of distinct CDR3 sequences, 15% to 20% seen once, with about two fifths in the top ten. The time point denotes: newly diagnosed GD, antithyroid drugs for less than 3 months. The authors made the TCR library using RNA they extracted from PBMCs.

The chain joins TRBV28 to TRBJ2-7; possible D gene TRBD2, 6 bases. Sequencing was performed on peripheral blood mononuclear cells (PBMCs), taken at new diagnosis, from a patient treated with antithyroid drugs. This clonotype originated in a female donor with Graves disease. The CDR3 coding sequence is TGTGCCAGCAGTTTTAGCGGCAATAGCTACGAGCAGTACTTC. This encodes CASSFSGNSYEQYF.